These 16 T cell receptor beta chains were all obtained from the same sample, sequenced in a study of OX40 agonist ivuxolimab in advanced cancers. TCRdb keeps only in-frame clones here, not all; method: immunoSEQ multiplex PCR. In the table there are around 95,000 clones, over 75% of which are singletons. Here the sequenced sample was CD4+ or CD8+ T cells sorted from blood, taken in a trial of the OX40 agonist ivuxolimab. The receptors were sampled from an adult with an advanced solid tumor such as melanoma, head and neck, liver or kidney cancer.

V gene TRBV25-1 combines with J gene TRBJ2-5; D uncertain. Germline V gene sequence: CDR1 MGHDK, CDR2 SYGVNS. The CDR3 runs 13 residues. Trimming left V 1 base short and J 4 bases short, with 7 bases between. The CDR3 nucleotides read TGTGCCAGCAGTGAATTGTCCTTAGAGACCCAGTACTTC. Its translation: CASSELSLETQYF.

The rearrangement joins TRBV2 to TRBJ2-7; no clear D. The CDR3 is 16 residues long. The V gene lost 4 bases and the J gene lost 0 bases, with 16 bases spanning the gap. The V gene's germline CDR1 is SNHLY and CDR2 FYNNEI. The DNA of the CDR3 is TGTGCCAGCAGTGGAATGGTGGGCGGCAGCTCCTACGAGCAGTACTTC. Protein sequence: CASSGMVGGSSYEQYF.

The rearrangement links TRBV10-3 to TRBJ2-7; 8 bases are shared with TRBD1. From germline, CDR1 is ENHRY and CDR2 SYGVKD. The junction had 8 bases not matched to a gene; V was cut back by 0 bases and J by 1 base. This CDR3 has 17 residues. The CDR3: CAISESVRGQASYEQYF. CDR3 sequence (DNA): TGTGCCATCAGTGAGTCGGTAAGGGGACAGGCTTCCTACGAGCAGTACTTC.

This clone showed up just a few times. The V call is TRBV15, the J call TRBJ2-1; the D is unclear. Germline CDR1 LNHNV, CDR2 YYDKDF (reference sequence). The V end lost 0 bases, the J end lost 0 bases, and 12 bases lay between the germline ends. CDR3 size: 17 residues. DNA of the CDR3: TGTGCCACCAGCAGAGATGGACGGATGTCCTCCTACAATGAGCAGTTCTTC. This translates into CATSRDGRMSSYNEQFF. Looking up the rest from reference TRBV15 and TRBJ2-1 gives the full variable domain: DAMVIQNPRYQVTQFGKPVTLSCSQTLNHNVMYWYQQKSSQAPKLLFHYYDKDFNNEADTPDNFQSRRPNTSFCFLDIRSPGLGDTAMYLCATSRDGRMSSYNEQFFGPGTRLTVL.

The genes are TRBV11-2 and TRBJ1-3, with D unclear. The CDR3 is 15 amino acids. Looked up from germline, CDR1 is SGHAT and CDR2 is FQNNGV. V was trimmed by 3 bases and J by 11 bases, leaving 20 bases between them. For the CDR3, the DNA is TGTGCCAGCAGCTTCTTACCGGGATCCGAAAGCGCCATATATTTT. Encoded protein: CASSFLPGSESAIYF.

The chain combines TRBV6-4 with TRBJ2-7; D might be TRBD1 or TRBD2, each matching 5 bases. Germline CDR1 MRHNA, CDR2 SNTAGT. The length of the CDR3 is 16 residues. V was clipped by 5 bases and J by 0 bases, with 17 bases between them. The CDR3 loop is CASSPSNQGRSYEQYF. The DNA of the CDR3 is TGTGCCAGCAGTCCTTCGAACCAGGGACGCTCCTACGAGCAGTACTTC.

This clone was picked up a small number of times. The chain links TRBV10-2 to TRBJ1-2; TRBD1 matches 7 bases. V lost 4 bases to trimming and J lost 4 bases; unmatched junction nucleotides: 6. Germline V gene sequence: CDR1 WSHSY, CDR2 SAAADI. The CDR3 loop spans 14 amino acids. In DNA, the CDR3 is TGCGCCAGCAGTGGACCGGGACAGAGCTATGGCTACACCTTC. This sequence encodes CASSGPGQSYGYTF.

This chain uses TRBV7-2 with TRBJ2-3, with D possibly called TRBD1 or TRBD2 (6 bases each). CDR3 length: 13 residues. Per germline, CDR1 SGHTA and CDR2 FQGNSA. V lost 1 base to trimming and J lost 6 bases, with 8 bases between them. The CDR3 nucleotides are TGTGCCAGCAGCTTAGTAGGGGGGGATACGCAGTATTTT. Residues: CASSLVGGDTQYF.

The chain joins TRBV30 to TRBJ2-2, with D unclear. Per the germline V gene, CDR1 is GTSNPN and CDR2 is SVGIG (reference sequence). There are 10 residues in the CDR3. The V and J ends lost 7 bases and 4 bases respectively, with 4 bases between them. The CDR3 bases are TGTGCCTATTTCACCGGGGAGCTGTTTTTT. Its protein product is CAYFTGELFF.

The V gene is TRBV6-1, the J gene TRBJ2-7; D remains ambiguous. V shed 10 bases and J shed 0 bases, with 16 bases lying between them. This CDR3 is 14 amino acids long. Germline V gene data show CDR1 as MNHNS and CDR2 as SASEGT. The CDR3 DNA reads as TGTGCCACTAACTTTGGCTACTTCTCCTACGAGCAGTACTTC. This gives the protein CATNFGYFSYEQYF.

The chain joins TRBV6-5 to TRBJ1-2, with D perhaps matching TRBD1 (5 bases). The CDR3 contains 14 residues. The germline CDR1 and CDR2 sequences are MNHEY and SVGAGI. V was shortened by 6 bases and J by 3 bases, with 14 bases between the two germline ends. The CDR3 coding sequence is TGTGCCAGCAGAATCGACAGCATACACTATGGCTACACCTTC. It specifies CASRIDSIHYGYTF.

The chain joins TRBV14 to TRBJ2-3; D possibly uses TRBD1 or TRBD2 (5 bases each). This CDR3 spans 14 amino acids. Germline loops: CDR1 SGHDN, CDR2 FVKESK. V was clipped by 3 bases and J by 6 bases, with 13 bases between them. The CDR3 DNA sequence: TGTGCCAGCAGCCAGGGTGACTACAGGGATACGCAGTATTTT. Amino acids: CASSQGDYRDTQYF.

The V and J genes are TRBV6-5 and TRBJ2-5; D may be TRBD2 (6 bases). CDR1 and CDR2 from the germline V gene are MNHEY and SVGAGI. The V end lost 5 bases, the J end lost 5 bases, and 18 bases lay between the germline ends. The CDR3 has 15 amino acids. Here the CDR3 DNA reads TGTGCCAGCAGTCCCTTGGGAGGTGGAATGGAGACCCAGTACTTC. Its protein is CASSPLGGGMETQYF.

The chain joins TRBV11-2 to TRBJ2-1; 7 bases map to TRBD1. The germline V gene encodes CDR1 SGHAT and CDR2 FQNNGV. V was clipped by 3 bases and J by 9 bases; unmatched bases: 5. This CDR3 spans 13 amino acids. CDR3 nucleotides: TGTGCCAGCAGCTTCGGGACAGAATTTGAGCAGTTCTTC. This translates into CASSFGTEFEQFF.

This chain connects TRBV6-1 to TRBJ2-1; 10 bases fit TRBD2. Germline trimming cut 5 bases from V and 10 bases from J; bases unmatched to any gene: 11. The V gene's germline CDR1 is MNHNS and CDR2 SASEGT. CDR3 size: 15 residues. The CDR3 DNA follows: TGTGCCAGCAGTTTCAGGACTAGCGGTCGGAGCGAGCAGTTCTTC. This sequence encodes CASSFRTSGRSEQFF.

The V and J genes are TRBV4-1 and TRBJ2-1, with a tentative D call TRBD1 (5 bases). V was shortened by 4 bases and J by 3 bases, with 13 bases between the two germline ends. CDR1 and CDR2 from the germline V gene are MGHRA and YSYEKL. The CDR3 is 15 residues long. The DNA for the CDR3 is TGCGCCAGCAGCCGACAGATGTCACTCTACAATGAGCAGTTCTTC. This encodes CASSRQMSLYNEQFF.